The 27 T cell receptor beta chains listed next were all sequenced from one sample in a study of T cells after yellow fever vaccination. TCRdb reprocessed the 5' RACE reads via MiXCR and lists one record per CDR3 protein. Of 500,000 to 700,000 distinct CDR3 sequences in the sample, roughly 21% were seen once. Here the sequenced sample was PBMCs, taken 15 days after the yellow fever booster vaccination. Receptors were obtained from a man younger than 40 who received the YFV17D yellow fever vaccine.

The table lists this clonotype with many counts. The rearrangement links TRBV5-1 to TRBJ2-1; 10 bases agree with TRBD2. J lost 4 bases, V lost 4 bases, and 8 bases had no gene match. The CDR3 extends over 16 amino acids. Germline CDR1 reads SGHRS; CDR2 reads YFSETQ. CDR3 loop: CASSPLAGEPYNEQFF. The CDR3 DNA is TGCGCCAGCAGCCCGCTAGCGGGAGAACCTTACAATGAGCAGTTCTTC.

Only a few counts were recorded for this clonotype. The chain uses TRBV20-1 and TRBJ1-1, with D tentatively TRBD1 (5 bases). This CDR3 is 13 amino acids long. Trimming took off 1 base at V and 0 bases at J, with 6 bases between the two ends. CDR1 DFQATT and CDR2 SNEGSKA come from the germline V gene (reference sequence). The CDR3 DNA reads TGCAGTGCTAGAGGACAGATGAACACTGAAGCTTTCTTT. Encoded protein: CSARGQMNTEAFF.

V gene TRBV7-2 combines with J gene TRBJ2-2, with 7 bases lining up with TRBD2. J was trimmed by 7 bases and V by 4 bases; bases with no gene match: 6. The CDR3 is 14 amino acids. Germline V gives CDR1 SGHTA, CDR2 FQGNSA. CDR3 sequence reads: CASSWGGEYGELFF. The DNA for the CDR3 is TGTGCCAGCAGCTGGGGAGGGGAATACGGGGAGCTGTTTTTT.

The V gene is TRBV29-1, the J gene TRBJ1-5, with 7 bases lining up with TRBD1. J gave up 7 bases and V 4 bases, and 4 bases lay outside the gene matches. The CDR3 spans 12 residues. Germline V CDR1 and CDR2: SQVTM, ANQGSEA. CDR3 DNA: TGCAGCGTTGGGGCAGGGGGACAGCCCCAGCATTTT. This gives the protein CSVGAGGQPQHF.

This chain joins TRBV6-5 and TRBJ1-1, with D perhaps TRBD1 (6 bases). Germline V CDR1 and CDR2: MNHEY, SVGAGI. There are 13 residues in the CDR3. V lost 3 bases and J 5 bases, leaving 10 bases between the germline ends. In nucleotides, the CDR3 is TGTGCCAGCAGTTATCAGGGGTTGACTGAAGCTTTCTTT. It translates to CASSYQGLTEAFF.

The chain is built from TRBV7-3 and TRBJ2-2; weak D call: TRBD2 (6 bases). This CDR3 is built from 16 residues. V shed 5 bases and J shed 4 bases, with 17 bases lying between them. Germline V gene lookup returns CDR1 SGHTA and CDR2 FQGTGA. This CDR3 is CASSLPGQRATGELFF. CDR3 in DNA: TGTGCCAGCAGCCTACCTGGGCAGCGGGCCACCGGGGAGCTGTTTTTT.

This clonotype appeared a few times. V gene TRBV5-4 combines with J gene TRBJ2-5; a weak D match, TRBD2 (5 bases). CDR1 and CDR2 (germline): SGHNT, YYREEE (reference sequence). This CDR3 contains 14 residues. Trimming cost V 0 bases and J 3 bases, with 9 bases left between them. The CDR3 loop reads CASSLEDFEETQYF. CDR3 bases: TGTGCCAGCAGCTTGGAGGACTTTGAAGAGACCCAGTACTTC.

This CDR3 reads CASSLVGGDGKNIQYF. The CDR3 nucleotides are TGTGCCAGCAGCTTAGTCGGCGGGGACGGCAAAAACATTCAGTACTTC. The rearrangement joins TRBV7-2 to TRBJ2-4; TRBD2 is a possible D gene (6 bases). Trimming removed 1 base from V and 3 bases from J, with 13 bases in between. This CDR3 has 16 amino acids. CDR1 is SGHTA, CDR2 FQGNSA, per germline.

A word on this clonotype: An end of the junction does not agree with germline; a read error may underlie this. This chain links TRBV2 with TRBJ2-3, with D unclear. The CDR3 loop spans 14 amino acids. Germline V gene lookup returns CDR1 SNHLY and CDR2 FYNNEI. The CDR3 DNA is TGTGCCAGCAGTTACCGGGCTGTCACAGATACGCAGTCTTTT. Its protein product is CASSYRAVTDTQSF.

The table lists this clonotype with a few counts. The J gene is TRBJ2-1, the V gene TRBV9, with unresolved D. The CDR3 runs to 16 residues. Trimming removed 3 bases from V and 2 bases from J, with 15 bases in between. Per the germline V gene, CDR1 is SGDLS and CDR2 is YYNGEE. This CDR3 reads CASSGISGRAYNEQFF. Here the CDR3 DNA reads TGTGCCAGCAGCGGAATCTCGGGTAGGGCCTACAATGAGCAGTTCTTC.

This clonotype was recorded a few times. This chain joins TRBV6-5 and TRBJ1-5; 10 bases agree with TRBD1. J lost 3 bases, V lost 2 bases, and 1 base had no gene match. This CDR3 is 15 amino acids long. In germline, CDR1 is MNHEY, CDR2 SVGAGI. The CDR3 DNA is TGTGCCAGCAGTTACGACAGGGGGCTCAATCAGCCCCAGCATTTT. Translation: CASSYDRGLNQPQHF.

This clonotype has just a few counts. This rearrangement joins TRBV18 to TRBJ1-1, with TRBD1 as a possible D gene (5 bases). This CDR3 has 13 residues. The germline CDR1 and CDR2 sequences are KGHSH and LQKENI. Deletions cut 6 bases from V and 5 bases from J, with 13 bases between. The CDR3 reads CASSPQGRTEAFF. As DNA, the CDR3 is TGTGCCAGCTCGCCGCAGGGTCGGACTGAAGCTTTCTTT.

The chain carries TRBV6-5 and TRBJ1-3; tentatively, D is TRBD1 (5 bases). CDR3 length equals 13 residues. Germline V gene data show CDR1 as MNHEY and CDR2 as SVGAGI. V was clipped by 5 bases and J by 2 bases, with 7 bases between them. The chain's CDR3 is CASSPQAGNTIYF. The CDR3 nucleotides read TGTGCCAGCAGTCCACAGGCTGGAAACACCATATATTTT.

This clonotype was observed a handful of times. The chain is built from TRBV4-2 and TRBJ1-2; D is undetermined. The germline V gene has CDR1 LGHNA and CDR2 YNFKEQ. The germline V and J ends were trimmed by 3 bases and 3 bases, with 8 bases remaining between them. The CDR3 contains 13 residues. This CDR3 reads CASSHSRDYGYTF. The DNA of the CDR3 is TGTGCCAGCAGCCATTCCCGGGACTATGGCTACACCTTC.

The chain recombines TRBV24-1 with TRBJ2-5; no reliable D call. The CDR3 totals 11 residues. Trimming stripped 5 bases from V and 4 bases from J, with 4 bases between. The germline V gene encodes CDR1 KGHDR and CDR2 SFDVKD. This CDR3 is CATSVLETQYF. Written as DNA, the CDR3 is TGTGCCACCAGTGTATTAGAGACCCAGTACTTC.

This clonotype was counted between two and nine times. The rearrangement uses TRBV20-1 and TRBJ2-3; possible D gene TRBD1, 6 bases. Germline V gene data show CDR1 as DFQATT and CDR2 as SNEGSKA (reference sequence). V was trimmed by 5 bases and J by 5 bases, leaving 20 bases between them. The CDR3 spans 15 residues. CDR3 nucleotide sequence: TGCAGTGCTGGGGGCCGGGACCAAGAGGGAGATACGCAGTATTTT. This encodes CSAGGRDQEGDTQYF.

The V and J genes are TRBV12-3 or TRBV12-4 and TRBJ2-3; 10 positions agree with TRBD2. The CDR3 covers 15 residues. V was pared by 7 bases and J by 6 bases, with 10 bases of the junction left unmatched. The CDR3 here is CASTLAGEGGDTQYF. The CDR3 region has the DNA TGTGCCAGCACCCTAGCGGGAGAGGGAGGGGATACGCAGTATTTT.

This clonotype showed up just a few times. The CDR3 region has the DNA TGTGCCAGCAGCCTTACCGGGTTCTCAGCAGATACGCAGTATTTT. This gives the protein CASSLTGFSADTQYF. The rearrangement uses TRBV28 and TRBJ2-3; D not resolved. The CDR3 runs 15 residues. Germline V gives CDR1 MDHEN, CDR2 SYDVKM. V lost 6 bases and J lost 4, with 17 bases in between.

This chain links TRBV3-1 with TRBJ1-2; D remains ambiguous. Germline lookup yields CDR1 LGHDT and CDR2 YNNKEL (reference sequence). The V gene lost 2 bases and the J gene lost 4 bases, with 11 bases spanning the gap. The CDR3 totals 14 residues. In DNA, the CDR3 is TGTGCCAGCAGCCAACAAGGAGACGTCTATGGCTACACCTTC. It specifies CASSQQGDVYGYTF.

The chain combines TRBV20-1 with TRBJ1-1; tentative D call: TRBD1 (5 bases). Germline lookup yields CDR1 DFQATT and CDR2 SNEGSKA (reference sequence). This CDR3 is 14 amino acids long. The V gene lost 6 bases and the J gene lost 1 base, with 15 bases spanning the gap. The DNA of the CDR3 is TGCAGTGCAAAAGACGGGGCGGAGAACACTGAAGCTTTCTTT. This gives the protein CSAKDGAENTEAFF.

The chain couples TRBV2 to TRBJ2-7; 8 bases map to TRBD1. Germline lookup yields CDR1 SNHLY and CDR2 FYNNEI. The CDR3 is made up of 14 amino acids. The V gene end was trimmed by 7 bases and the J gene end by 6 bases; junction bases not matched to a gene: 11. CDR3: CASTNTGTGGEQYF. CDR3 nucleotide sequence: TGTGCCAGCACTAACACCGGGACAGGAGGCGAGCAGTACTTC.

The chain employs TRBV7-2 and TRBJ2-1, with D hard to call. Germline values: CDR1 SGHTA, CDR2 FQGNSA. This CDR3 has 12 amino acids. V lost 5 bases and J 10 bases, leaving 12 bases between the germline ends. The CDR3 nucleotides are TGTGCCAGCAGCCTCCTGATTCGAGAGCAGTTCTTC. Amino acid sequence: CASSLLIREQFF. The whole variable domain, remainder taken from reference TRBV7-2 and TRBJ2-1, is GAGVSQSPSNKVTEKGKDVELRCDPISGHTALYWYRQSLGQGLEFLIYFQGNSAPDKSGLPSDRFSAERTGGSVSTLTIQRTQQEDSAVYLCASSLLIREQFFGPGTRLTVL.

V and J are TRBV7-8 and TRBJ2-1; 8 bases line up with TRBD2. There are 19 residues in the CDR3. V trimming: 4 bases; J trimming: 9 bases; junction bases outside the gene matches: 23. Germline V gives CDR1 SGHVS, CDR2 FQNEAQ. In nucleotides, the CDR3 is TGTGCCAGCAGCTCCAGAACCGCACTAGCGGCCCAAGGGGGGGGTGAGCAGTTCTTC. Translated: CASSSRTALAAQGGGEQFF.

The chain employs TRBV20-1 and TRBJ2-7; possibly TRBD1 for D (6 bases). Germline-derived CDR1 and CDR2 are DFQATT and SNEGSKA (reference sequence). CDR3 length equals 14 residues. Trimming stripped 0 bases from V and 3 bases from J, with 12 bases between. The CDR3 DNA follows: TGCAGTGCTAGAGATCAGAAAGGGGGCTACGAGCAGTACTTC. This codes for CSARDQKGGYEQYF.

The chain links TRBV4-3 to TRBJ1-4; D might be TRBD1 (5 bases). The germline gives CDR1 LGHNA, CDR2 YSLEER. There are 17 residues in the CDR3. The ends were cut back, 3 bases at V and 4 bases at J, with 18 bases in the middle. This CDR3 is CASSQAGQIGDNEKLFF. The CDR3 DNA follows: TGCGCCAGCAGCCAGGCCGGGCAGATAGGGGATAATGAAAAACTGTTTTTT.

The gene calls are TRBV4-3 and TRBJ2-5, with D unresolved. Germline-derived CDR1 and CDR2 are LGHNA and YSLEER. CDR3 length: 13 amino acids. Trimming removed 1 base at V and 5 bases at J, with 8 bases between. The CDR3 here is CASSQVGWETQYF. The CDR3 region has the DNA TGCGCCAGCAGCCAAGTGGGGTGGGAGACCCAGTACTTC.

The V and J genes are TRBV12-3 or TRBV12-4 and TRBJ2-1; D may be TRBD2 (6 bases). The CDR3 totals 18 residues. Trimming left V 5 bases short and J 5 bases short, with 25 bases between. This chain's CDR3 is CASSAAGKLFSGHNEQFF. The CDR3, as DNA: TGTGCCAGCAGTGCCGCCGGGAAGTTATTTAGCGGACACAATGAGCAGTTCTTC.